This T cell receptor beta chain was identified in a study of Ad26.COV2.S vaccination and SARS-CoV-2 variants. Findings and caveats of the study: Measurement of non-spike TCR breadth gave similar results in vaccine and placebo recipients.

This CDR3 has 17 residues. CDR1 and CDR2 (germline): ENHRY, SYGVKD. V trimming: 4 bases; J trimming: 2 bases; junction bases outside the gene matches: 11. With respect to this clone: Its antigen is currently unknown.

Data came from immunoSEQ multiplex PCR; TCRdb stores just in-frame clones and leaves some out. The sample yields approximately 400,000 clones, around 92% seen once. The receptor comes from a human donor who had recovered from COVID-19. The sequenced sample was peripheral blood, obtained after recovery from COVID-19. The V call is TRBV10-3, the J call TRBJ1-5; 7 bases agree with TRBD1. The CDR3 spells CAISADRVGSGNQPQHF. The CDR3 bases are TGTGCCATCAGTGCAGACAGGGTGGGTAGCGGCAATCAGCCCCAGCATTTT.